This T cell receptor beta chain was captured in a study of T cell repertoires in cytomegalovirus infection. Whole-study context: As its CMV epitopes, the study selected recently identified HLA-C-restricted and well-studied HLA-B-restricted targets. Carrying CMV and the relevant HLA type showed in public TCR beta signatures. General study findings and limits: CMV carriers having the relevant HLA were flagged by cumulative public TCR beta family frequency. Ex vivo responses were dominated by HLA-C-restricted CMV-specific TCR beta clonotypes.

Comments on this clonotype: Its specificity is not known.

The CDR3 sequence is 16 residues long. V gave up 1 base and J gave up 5 bases, with 16 bases separating them. The V gene's germline CDR1 is SEHNR and CDR2 FQNEAQ (reference sequence). TCRdb recomputed calls from the reads with MiXCR, one row per CDR3 protein. The sample has some 800,000 distinct CDR3 sequences; about 30% are singletons. Specimen: cultured CD8+ T cells from PBMCs, collected from culture after CMV antigen stimulation. The receptor was isolated from a human donor in good health (CMV status not recorded). Some clones in this sample may be carry-over from other donors' samples. V usage is TRBV7-9 and J usage is TRBJ2-3; D remains ambiguous. The CDR3: CASSLEGLIKGDTQYF. CDR3 in DNA: TGTGCCAGCAGCTTAGAAGGCTTAATAAAGGGAGATACGCAGTATTTT.